The clone carrying this T cell receptor beta chain has at least ten counts. Each TCR transcript was tagged with a 10-nucleotide random UMI during 5'RACE. TCRdb analysed the 5' RACE reads with MiXCR anew, one entry per CDR3 protein. The data show about 53,000 distinct CDR3 sequences, over 15% seen once. The sample belongs to a study of neurological immune-mediated disorders. The sample consisted of PBMCs. This clonotype originated in a man in his 60s in good health.

In DNA form, the CDR3 reads TGTGCCAGCAGCTTGGGAGACCCCACAGATACGCAGTATTTT. Its protein is CASSLGDPTDTQYF. The chain carries TRBV7-3 and TRBJ2-3, with a tentative D call TRBD2 (5 bases). Trimming left V 3 bases short and J 2 bases short, with 9 bases between. Germline CDR1 SGHTA, CDR2 FQGTGA. The CDR3 extends over 14 amino acids. Full variable domain (outside the CDR3, taken from reference TRBV7-3 and TRBJ2-3): GAGVSQTPSNKVTEKGKYVELRCDPISGHTALYWYRQSLGQGPEFLIYFQGTGAADDSGLPNDRFFAVRPEGSVSTLKIQRTERGDSAVYLCASSLGDPTDTQYFGPGTRLTVL.